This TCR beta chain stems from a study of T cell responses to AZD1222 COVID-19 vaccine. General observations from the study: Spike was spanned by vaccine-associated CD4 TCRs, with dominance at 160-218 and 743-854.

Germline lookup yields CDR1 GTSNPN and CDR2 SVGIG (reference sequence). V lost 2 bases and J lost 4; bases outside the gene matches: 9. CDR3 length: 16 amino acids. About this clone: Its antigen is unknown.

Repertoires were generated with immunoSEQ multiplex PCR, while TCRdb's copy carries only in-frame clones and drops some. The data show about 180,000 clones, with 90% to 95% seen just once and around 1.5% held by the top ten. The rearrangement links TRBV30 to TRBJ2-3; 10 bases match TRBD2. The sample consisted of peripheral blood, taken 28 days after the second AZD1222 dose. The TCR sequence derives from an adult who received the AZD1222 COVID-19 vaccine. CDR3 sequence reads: CAWSTGASGSSDTQYF. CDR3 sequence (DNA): TGTGCCTGGAGTACTGGGGCTAGCGGGAGTTCAGATACGCAGTATTTT.